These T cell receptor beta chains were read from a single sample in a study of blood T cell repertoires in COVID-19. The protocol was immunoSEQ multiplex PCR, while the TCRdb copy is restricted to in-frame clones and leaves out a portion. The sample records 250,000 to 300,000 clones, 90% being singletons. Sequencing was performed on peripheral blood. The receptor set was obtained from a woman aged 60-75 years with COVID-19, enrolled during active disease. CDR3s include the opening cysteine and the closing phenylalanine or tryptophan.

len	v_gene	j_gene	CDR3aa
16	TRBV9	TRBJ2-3	CASSGGTLVGTDTQYF
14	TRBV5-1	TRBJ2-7	CASSRTGETYEQYF
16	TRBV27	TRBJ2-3	CASSPGVPVSQNTQYF
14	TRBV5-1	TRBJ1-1	CASSLSDLNTEAFF
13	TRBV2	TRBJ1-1	CASSERDRGNFVF
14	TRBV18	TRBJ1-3	CASSPRDTRDTIYF
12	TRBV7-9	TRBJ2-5	CAGARGAETQYF
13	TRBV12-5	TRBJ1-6	CPGGQGPNSPLHF
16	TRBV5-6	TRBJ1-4	CASSPRTGAMYEKLFF
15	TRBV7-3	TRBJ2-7	CASSPMAGGYYEQYF
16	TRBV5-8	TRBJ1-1	CASSQSPGLSNTEAFF
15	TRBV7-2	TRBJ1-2	CASSRGGDHPYGYTF
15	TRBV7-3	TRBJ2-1	CASSLTSGGKDEQFF
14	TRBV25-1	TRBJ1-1	CASSGTGVNTEAFF
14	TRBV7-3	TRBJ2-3	CASSWTGGPDTQYF
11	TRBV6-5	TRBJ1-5	CATGREQPQHF
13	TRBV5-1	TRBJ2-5	CASQSGGSETQYF
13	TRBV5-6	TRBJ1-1	CASSLFSNTEAFF
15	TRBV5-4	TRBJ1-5	CASSLGGTSDQPQHF
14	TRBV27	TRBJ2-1	CASSWATSYNEQFF
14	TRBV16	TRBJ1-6	CASITGNYNSPLHF
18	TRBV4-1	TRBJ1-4	CASSDRTRRRATNEKLFF
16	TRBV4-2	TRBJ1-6	CASSQELGGSNSPLHF
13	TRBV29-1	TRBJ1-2	CSVDPQGAGGYTF
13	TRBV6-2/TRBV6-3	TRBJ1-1	CASSSIENTEAFF
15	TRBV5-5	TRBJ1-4	CASSLFGGEGEKLFF
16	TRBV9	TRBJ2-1	CASSEGLAGALNEQFF
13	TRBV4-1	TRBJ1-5	CASSLGAKEPQHF
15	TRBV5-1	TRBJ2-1	CASSLMEGAYNEQFF
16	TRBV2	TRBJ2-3	CASRPGLAGNTDTQYF
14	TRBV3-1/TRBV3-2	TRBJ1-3	CASSVYSSGNTIYF
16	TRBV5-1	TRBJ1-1	CASSLSSGALGTEAFF
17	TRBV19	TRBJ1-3	CASSEGGSDTSGNTIYF
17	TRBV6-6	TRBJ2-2	CASSPRLAGGPSGELFF
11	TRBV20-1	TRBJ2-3	CSARAGDTQYF
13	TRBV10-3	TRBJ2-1	CASRTSGNNEQFF
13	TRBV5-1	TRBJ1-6	CASSPDRDTPLHF
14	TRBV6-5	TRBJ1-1	CANSPGQVFTEAFF
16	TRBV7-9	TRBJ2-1	CASSSTGGSSYNEQFF
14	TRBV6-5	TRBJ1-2	CASSSRAPGGGYTF
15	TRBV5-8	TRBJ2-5	CASSLVGRGKETQYF
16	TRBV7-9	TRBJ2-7	CASSLGVGVGIYEQYF
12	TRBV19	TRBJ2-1	CASSIRVNEQFF
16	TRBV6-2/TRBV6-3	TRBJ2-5	CASSYRPGQGEETQYF
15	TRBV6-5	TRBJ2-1	CASSPRGLAVNEQFF
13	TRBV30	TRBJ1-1	CAWDRNMNTEAFF
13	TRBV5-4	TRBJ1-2	CASSPTGPYGYTF
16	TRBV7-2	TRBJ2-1	CASSSAGTASYNEQFF
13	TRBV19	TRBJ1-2	CASKTESVYGYTF
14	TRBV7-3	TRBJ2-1	CASSSGGRGNEQFF